The next 20 T cell receptor beta chains were all read from a single sample in a study of tissue T cells after allogeneic stem cell transplantation. Described time point: mouse harvest day 7 after allogeneic transplant. Tail vein injection delivered 10^7 T-cell-depleted bone marrow cells and 10^6 splenic CD5+ T cells. Sequencing was performed with immunoSEQ multiplex PCR; in TCRdb, only in-frame clones are kept and a portion is missing. The data show under 8,000 clones, with 45% to 60% seen just once and roughly 8.2% held by the top ten. Sequences were obtained from lymph node tissue. The receptors were gathered from a female BALB/c mouse given C57BL/6 T cells with graft-versus-host disease after an allogeneic hematopoietic cell transplant.

About this clone: Gene names denote mouse genes. The read finishes 1 residue shy of the CDR3 end, and the germline J gene is used to complete it. This sequence joins TRBV26 and TRBJ2-3; possibly TRBD1 or TRBD2 for D (6 bases each). Looked up from germline, CDR1 is KGHPV and CDR2 is FQNQEV (reference sequence). The CDR3 runs 13 residues. V was shortened by 8 bases and J by 2 bases, with 11 bases between the two germline ends. Here the CDR3 reads CASWRGDAETLYF. The sequenced part of the CDR3 DNA is TGTGCCAGCTGGAGGGGGGATGCAGAAACGCTGTAT.

Remarks on this clone: The gene names given are mouse names. The read ends 1 residue before the CDR3 terminus; that terminus is restored from the germline J gene. The V gene is TRBV15, the J gene TRBJ1-1; D is unclear. This CDR3 is 14 amino acids long. Germline loops: CDR1 SGHND, CDR2 FRSKSL. V lost 1 base and J lost 1, with 7 bases in between. CDR3 residues: CASSLGSRNTEVFF. The CDR3 DNA, read in part, is TGTGCCAGCAGTTTAGGGTCCAGAAACACAGAAGTCTTC.

This clone is judged large. The gene symbols are mouse symbols. The CDR3 end lies 1 residue beyond the end of the read and is filled in from the germline J gene. V and J are TRBV12-1 and TRBJ1-3; D gene unclear. Germline CDR1 SGHSN, CDR2 HYEKVE. The CDR3 is made up of 14 amino acids. With 4 bases removed from V and 0 bases from J, the gap between germline ends came to 9 bases. The CDR3 loop reads CASSRENSGNTLYF. CDR3 DNA (partial): TGTGCCAGCTCCAGAGAAAATTCTGGAAATACGCTCTAT.

By sample share, this clone is medium-sized. Gene names are mouse gene names. The read ends 1 residue shy of where the CDR3 ends; the end is completed using the germline J gene. The chain uses TRBV12-2 and TRBJ2-1; 7 nucleotides align to TRBD1. Germline CDR1 SGHLS, CDR2 HYDKME. The CDR3 has 14 amino acids. V lost 2 bases to trimming and J lost 1 base; unmatched junction nucleotides: 1. This CDR3 reads CASSPGQNYAEQFF. The covered CDR3 bases are TGTGCCAGCTCTCCGGGACAGAACTATGCTGAGCAGTTC.

Comment on this clone: Gene names are the mouse ones. The read ends 1 residue shy of where the CDR3 ends; the end is completed using the germline J gene. J is TRBJ1-1 and V is TRBV5, with 7 bases lining up with TRBD1. Germline V lookup: CDR1 LGHNA, CDR2 YNLKQL (reference sequence). This CDR3 has 15 amino acids. Trimming at V came to 0 bases and at J to 4 bases, leaving 5 bases not matched to a gene. The CDR3 loop is CASSQEWTGPTEVFF. The part of the CDR3 DNA that was read is TGTGCCAGCAGCCAAGAATGGACAGGCCCCACAGAAGTCTTC.

With regard to this clone: Gene names and germline refer to mouse. The missing CDR3 end, 1 residue past where the read stops, is filled in from the germline J gene. The rearrangement joins TRBV3 to TRBJ1-1; D perhaps matches TRBD1 (6 bases). The V and J ends lost 5 bases and 3 bases respectively, with 10 bases between them. CDR3 length: 13 amino acids. CDR1 SNHLY and CDR2 FYNGKV come from the germline V gene (reference sequence). CDR3 protein: CASSPTGHTEVFF. The CDR3 DNA, read in part, is TGTGCCAGCAGCCCGACAGGACACACAGAAGTCTTC.

In this sample, this clone turned up a few times. The genes are named according to mouse. The CDR3 is cut off 1 residue early in the read; its end comes from the germline J gene. The chain combines TRBV17 with TRBJ2-7; D is perhaps TRBD1 (6 bases). The CDR3 is 13 amino acids. The ends were cut back, 6 bases at V and 0 bases at J, with 9 bases in the middle. Germline CDR1 is MNHDT and CDR2 is YYDKIL. The CDR3 bases that were read are TGTGCTAGCAGCCGACAGGTCTCCTATGAACAGTAC. It translates to CASSRQVSYEQY. In full, the CDR3 reads CASSRQVSYEQYF.

This clone was seen a handful of times. Here the gene names and germline are mouse. Read sequence stops 1 residue before the CDR3 end, and the germline J gene provides the missing end. The chain recombines TRBV5 with TRBJ2-7, with 9 bases lining up with TRBD1. Germline V gene data show CDR1 as LGHNA and CDR2 as YNLKQL (reference sequence). CDR3 length: 13 amino acids. V shed 4 bases, J shed 6 bases, and the junction held 4 bases outside the gene matches. The CDR3 region is CASSPYRGLEQYF. CDR3 DNA, as far as it was read: TGTGCCAGCAGCCCATACAGGGGGCTTGAACAGTAC.

For this clone: Here the gene names and germline are mouse. The read falls 1 residue short of the CDR3 end, and the missing part is taken from the germline J gene. This chain joins TRBV19 and TRBJ1-1; D is perhaps TRBD1 (6 bases). The germline V gene has CDR1 FNHDT and CDR2 SITEND (reference sequence). Deletions cut 4 bases from V and 9 bases from J, with 10 bases between. The CDR3 has 11 amino acids. CDR3: CASSGGGQVFF. The sequenced CDR3 bases are TGTGCCAGCAGTGGGGGGGGGCAAGTCTTC.

With regard to this clone: Mouse names are used for the genes. The read ends 1 residue early relative to the CDR3; the germline J gene fills the gap. V gene TRBV15 combines with J gene TRBJ2-7; TRBD2 aligns across 7 bases. V trimming: 6 bases; J trimming: 0 bases; junction bases outside the gene matches: 2. CDR1 and CDR2 (germline): SGHND, FRSKSL. The CDR3 totals 13 residues. The DNA read from the CDR3 is TGTGCCAGCAGCCTGGGGGTCTCCTATGAACAGTAC. This gives the protein CASSLGVSYEQY. The CDR3 in its entirety is CASSLGVSYEQYF.

Comments on this clone: Germline and genes here are mouse. From the germline J gene comes the end of the CDR3, since the read stops 1 residue before it. This chain connects TRBV26 to TRBJ2-4; D is unclear. CDR1 KGHPV and CDR2 FQNQEV come from the germline V gene (reference sequence). V gave up 6 bases and J gave up 0 bases, with 10 bases separating them. The CDR3 runs 14 residues. The CDR3 sequence is CASSAGGSQNTLYF. Partial CDR3 DNA: TGTGCCAGCAGCGCCGGAGGGAGTCAAAACACCTTGTAC.

This clone has more than one count but fewer than ten. Gene names are mouse gene names. The read stops 1 residue short of the end of the CDR3; the missing end is completed from the germline J gene. The chain recombines TRBV14 with TRBJ2-1; D may be TRBD1 (6 bases). CDR1 and CDR2 (germline): SGHDT, FRDEAV. The CDR3 is 12 amino acids. Deletions cut 5 bases from V and 4 bases from J, with 7 bases between. The CDR3 spells CASRDRYAEQFF. The CDR3 bases that were read are TGTGCCAGCAGAGACAGGTATGCTGAGCAGTTC.

In this sample, this clone turned up a few times. The genes and germline here are from mouse. The read finishes 1 residue shy of the CDR3 end, and the germline J gene is used to complete it. The rearrangement joins TRBV13-1 to TRBJ2-2; 8 bases agree with TRBD1. Losses at the gene ends were 3 bases for V and 4 bases for J; bases not matched to a gene: 2. Germline CDR1 NSHNY, CDR2 SYGAGN. The CDR3 length is 14 residues. This CDR3 reads CASSGQGATGQLYF. CDR3 DNA (partial): TGTGCCAGCAGTGGTCAGGGGGCCACCGGGCAGCTCTAC.

Remarks on this clone: Gene names are mouse gene names. The read terminates 1 residue ahead of where the CDR3 ends, so the germline J gene completes it. The rearrangement uses TRBV19 and TRBJ2-7; D might be TRBD2 (6 bases). CDR1 and CDR2 from the germline V gene are FNHDT and SITEND (reference sequence). CDR3 length equals 12 residues. V was trimmed by 1 base and J by 7 bases, leaving 9 bases between them. CDR3 DNA (partial): TGTGCCAGCAGTATAAGGTGGGGGGAACAGTAC. It translates to CASSIRWGEQY. The entire CDR3 protein reads CASSIRWGEQYF.

This clone is labeled as large. The gene symbols are mouse symbols. The sequenced fragment ends 1 residue before the CDR3 boundary, so the rest is inferred from the germline J gene. The V and J genes are TRBV1 and TRBJ2-1, with D tentatively TRBD1 (6 bases). Trimming cost V 4 bases and J 1 base, with 8 bases left between them. The CDR3 consists of 14 residues. Germline CDR1 is NSQYPW and CDR2 is LRSPGD (reference sequence). CDR3 bases read: TGCACCTGCAGTGGGACAGCCAACTATGCTGAGCAGTTC. Its protein product is CTCSGTANYAEQF. The entire CDR3 is CTCSGTANYAEQFF.

As regards this clone: Mouse names are used for the genes. Sequencing ends 1 residue short of the CDR3 end; the germline J gene provides the rest. The chain links TRBV29 to TRBJ2-3; D may be TRBD2 (6 bases). V was trimmed by 4 bases and J by 0 bases, leaving 8 bases between them. The CDR3 is 14 residues long. Germline lookup yields CDR1 MSHET and CDR2 SYDVDS. This CDR3 is CASSSGASAETLYF. The CDR3 bases that were read are TGTGCTAGCAGTTCTGGGGCTAGTGCAGAAACGCTGTAT.

This clone was seen a single time. Gene names are mouse gene names. The read ends 1 residue before the CDR3 terminus; that terminus is restored from the germline J gene. The J gene is TRBJ1-4, the V gene TRBV12-1; D call uncertain. Trimming took off 4 bases at V and 1 base at J, with 9 bases between the two ends. CDR3 size: 14 residues. Germline V gene lookup returns CDR1 SGHSN and CDR2 HYEKVE. The CDR3 loop is CASSITSSNERLFF. The CDR3 bases that were read are TGTGCCAGCTCGATTACAAGTTCCAACGAAAGATTATTT.

Only a few counts were recorded for this clone. The listed genes are named as in mouse. Sequencing ends 1 residue short of the CDR3 end; the germline J gene provides the rest. V and J are TRBV26 and TRBJ2-3, with TRBD1 matching over 12 bases. CDR3 length: 14 residues. Looked up from germline, CDR1 is KGHPV and CDR2 is FQNQEV (reference sequence). The V and J ends lost 5 bases and 6 bases, in that order; junction bases with no gene match: 3. CDR3 loop: CASSGDRGRETLYF. CDR3 DNA (partial): TGTGCCAGCAGTGGGGACAGGGGGCGGGAAACGCTGTAT.

Remarks on this clone: Germline and genes: mouse. The CDR3 end falls 1 residue outside the read, so it is completed with the germline J gene. The chain joins TRBV26 to TRBJ2-3; D remains ambiguous. The CDR3 loop spans 14 amino acids. The ends were cut back, 4 bases at V and 2 bases at J, with 10 bases in the middle. Germline V CDR1 and CDR2: KGHPV, FQNQEV (reference sequence). CDR3 sequence reads: CASSPRTDAETLYF. The CDR3 DNA, read in part, is TGTGCCAGCAGTCCTCGGACGGATGCAGAAACGCTGTAT.

This clone is labeled medium-sized. Gene names refer to mouse genes. The read finishes 1 residue shy of the CDR3 end, and the germline J gene is used to complete it. This chain connects TRBV13-3 to TRBJ1-1, with D possibly being TRBD1 (6 bases). Germline CDR1 is NNHDY and CDR2 is SYVADS. CDR3 length equals 14 residues. V gave up 4 bases and J gave up 0 bases, with 10 bases separating them. The part of the CDR3 DNA that was read is TGTGCCAGCAGTCATCAGGGGACAAACACAGAAGTCTTC. This translates into CASSHQGTNTEVF. From start to end, the CDR3 is CASSHQGTNTEVFF.